The 16 T cell receptor beta chains reported below all come from one sample, sequenced in a study of T cell changes during pregnancy in multiple sclerosis. Sequencing used immunoSEQ multiplex PCR; TCRdb keeps in-frame clones, though not all of them. This sample has tens of thousands of clones, with 90% found just once. This sample comprised peripheral blood, obtained after pregnancy. These receptors originate from a female donor in good health, enrolled as a control in a pregnancy study.

This rearrangement joins TRBV9 to TRBJ2-3, with 7 nucleotides matching TRBD2. The germline V gene has CDR1 SGDLS and CDR2 YYNGEE. V was clipped by 4 bases and J by 1 base; unmatched bases: 6. This CDR3 contains 15 residues. DNA for the CDR3: TGTGCCAGCAGCCCCCACGCGGGGGGCACAGATACGCAGTATTTT. This encodes CASSPHAGGTDTQYF.

This clone appeared a single time. This chain joins TRBV5-4 and TRBJ2-3; 11 nucleotides agree with TRBD2. Per germline, CDR1 SGHNT and CDR2 YYREEE (reference sequence). Trimming cost V 5 bases and J 1 base; bases outside gene matches: 6. The CDR3 spans 16 residues. The CDR3 DNA sequence: TGTGCCAGCAGTAGTCCGGGACTAGCGGGCACAGATACGCAGTATTTT. Protein product: CASSSPGLAGTDTQYF.

The chain employs TRBV7-2 and TRBJ1-4, with a weak D call TRBD1 (5 bases). CDR3 length equals 15 residues. V shed 1 base and J shed 0 bases, with 6 bases lying between them. CDR1 is SGHTA and CDR2 is FQGNSA in the germline V gene. Here the CDR3 DNA reads TGTGCCAGCAGCTTAGTACAGGCAACTAATGAAAAACTGTTTTTT. This sequence encodes CASSLVQATNEKLFF.

The rearrangement uses TRBV29-1 and TRBJ1-4; the match to TRBD1 covers 7 bases. Germline V lookup: CDR1 SQVTM, CDR2 ANQGSEA. This CDR3 has 12 residues. With V trimmed by 6 bases and J by 8 bases, 6 bases remained unmatched. DNA of the CDR3: TGCAGCGTGAAAGGGGGCGCAGAAAAACTGTTTTTT. Its protein is CSVKGGAEKLFF.

CDR3 loop: CASRARGVGTEAFF. The CDR3 DNA reads as TGTGCCAGCAGGGCCAGGGGGGTGGGCACTGAAGCTTTCTTT. The genes are TRBV27 and TRBJ1-1; 7 nucleotides match TRBD1. Losses at the gene ends were 6 bases for V and 4 bases for J; bases not matched to a gene: 8. The length of the CDR3 is 14 residues. The germline gives CDR1 MNHEY, CDR2 SMNVEV (reference sequence).

The chain couples TRBV5-5 to TRBJ2-1; D remains ambiguous. Per the germline V gene, CDR1 is SGHKS and CDR2 is YYEKEE (reference sequence). The CDR3 is made up of 16 amino acids. V lost 4 bases and J 0 bases, leaving 14 bases between the germline ends. The DNA for the CDR3 is TGTGCCAGCAGCATAGTCCACAGCCTCTCCTACAATGAGCAGTTCTTC. It encodes CASSIVHSLSYNEQFF. The variable domain in full, completed from reference TRBV5-5 and TRBJ2-1, reads DAGVTQSPTHLIKTRGQQVTLRCSPISGHKSVSWYQQVLGQGPQFIFQYYEKEERGRGNFPDRFSARQFPNYSSELNVNALLLGDSALYLCASSIVHSLSYNEQFFGPGTRLTVL.

The V gene is TRBV6-6, the J gene TRBJ1-1; no reliable D call. Trimming stripped 7 bases from V and 2 bases from J, with 14 bases between. This CDR3 is 14 amino acids long. Germline V gives CDR1 MNHNY, CDR2 SVGAGI (reference sequence). The DNA for the CDR3 is TGTGCCAGCACCCCGTCCGAGGTAAACACTGAAGCTTTCTTT. This codes for CASTPSEVNTEAFF.

This chain's CDR3 is CASSYSIPGVSTEAFF. The DNA of the CDR3 is TGTGCCAGCAGTTACTCGATTCCGGGGGTGAGCACTGAAGCTTTCTTT. The J gene is TRBJ1-1, the V gene TRBV6-5, with D perhaps matching TRBD1 (5 bases). CDR1 is MNHEY, CDR2 SVGAGI, per germline. V gave up 0 bases and J gave up 4 bases, with 15 bases separating them. The CDR3 runs to 16 residues.

The chain carries TRBV7-6 and TRBJ1-1, with 12 bases matching TRBD1. The CDR3 is 17 amino acids. Germline CDR1 and CDR2: SGHVS and FNYEAQ. Germline trimming cut 5 bases from V and 11 bases from J; bases unmatched to any gene: 18. This CDR3 reads CASSPSSGTGGRGMAFF. CDR3 bases: TGTGCCAGCAGCCCGTCTTCCGGGACAGGGGGCCGAGGTATGGCTTTCTTT.

The chain uses TRBV5-6 and TRBJ1-2; no firm D call. Germline values: CDR1 SGHDT, CDR2 YYEEEE. V was clipped by 0 bases and J by 4 bases, with 7 bases between them. The CDR3 has 13 residues. DNA of the CDR3: TGTGCCAGCAGCTTGGAGGGAGGCTATGGCTACACCTTC. Encoded protein: CASSLEGGYGYTF.

The genes are TRBV7-2 and TRBJ2-7, with 8 bases aligning to TRBD1. CDR1 and CDR2 from the germline V gene are SGHTA and FQGNSA. J gave up 2 bases and V 5 bases, and 11 bases lay outside the gene matches. The CDR3 is 16 residues long. CDR3 in amino acids: CASSQTGTGAPYEQYF. CDR3 DNA: TGTGCCAGCAGCCAGACCGGGACAGGAGCTCCCTACGAGCAGTACTTC.

The chain links TRBV6-6 to TRBJ1-2; D remains unclear. Per the germline V gene, CDR1 is MNHNY and CDR2 is SVGAGI (reference sequence). The V gene lost 5 bases and the J gene lost 8 bases, with 9 bases spanning the gap. The CDR3 has 11 amino acids. The CDR3 spells CASSALEGYTF. The CDR3 DNA is TGTGCCAGCAGTGCCCTTGAGGGCTACACCTTC.

The CDR3 coding sequence is TGTGCCAGCAGCGTTGGTGGGGCTAATACCGGGGAGCTGTTTTTT. Residues: CASSVGGANTGELFF. The chain carries TRBV9 and TRBJ2-2, with a weak D call TRBD1 (5 bases). Germline CDR1 SGDLS, CDR2 YYNGEE. The CDR3 has 15 residues. V lost 2 bases to trimming and J lost 5 bases, with 13 bases between them.

The J gene is TRBJ2-7, the V gene TRBV15, with 7 bases lining up with TRBD1. Germline assignment: CDR1 LNHNV and CDR2 YYDKDF (reference sequence). Trimming took 4 bases from V and 7 from J; bases not matched to a gene: 7. The CDR3 is 13 amino acids. CDR3 amino acids: CATSKDRVREQYF. CDR3 in DNA: TGTGCCACCAGCAAAGACAGGGTTCGGGAGCAGTACTTC. The whole variable domain, remainder taken from reference TRBV15 and TRBJ2-7, is DAMVIQNPRYQVTQFGKPVTLSCSQTLNHNVMYWYQQKSSQAPKLLFHYYDKDFNNEADTPDNFQSRRPNTSFCFLDIRSPGLGDTAMYLCATSKDRVREQYFGPGTRLTVT.

The rearrangement joins TRBV14 to TRBJ2-2; 9 nucleotides match TRBD2. The CDR3 loop spans 19 amino acids. Germline CDR1 and CDR2: SGHDN and FVKESK. With 1 base clipped from V and 3 bases from J, the junction kept 12 bases outside the gene matches. The DNA of the CDR3 is TGTGCCAGCAGCCAAGCCCTCCTAGCGGGATCTGGGGACACCGGGGAGCTGTTTTTT. This translates into CASSQALLAGSGDTGELFF. Variable domain in full (rest from reference TRBV14 and TRBJ2-2): EAGVTQFPSHSVIEKGQTVTLRCDPISGHDNLYWYRRVMGKEIKFLLHFVKESKQDESGMPNNRFLAERTGGTYSTLKVQPAELEDSGVYFCASSQALLAGSGDTGELFFGEGSRLTVL.

This chain links TRBV5-4 with TRBJ2-3; D is possibly TRBD2 (6 bases). The CDR3 has 15 residues. Trimming took 4 bases from V and 3 from J, leaving 15 bases between them. Germline CDR1 is SGHNT and CDR2 is YYREEE (reference sequence). The chain's CDR3 is CASSPSGGVTDTQYF. The CDR3 bases are TGTGCCAGCAGCCCCTCCGGGGGTGTAACAGATACGCAGTATTTT.